This T cell receptor beta chain was documented in a study of blood T cell repertoires in COVID-19. On the study more broadly: From the United States, Italy and Spain came samples of acute and convalescent COVID-19.

Germline CDR1 is SGHRS and CDR2 is YFSETQ. V shed 4 bases and J shed 6 bases, with 19 bases lying between them. The CDR3 runs to 15 residues. This table comes from immunoSEQ multiplex PCR, and its TCRdb copy is limited to in-frame clones, with some not included. The data contain about 480,000 clones, 70% to 90% of them singletons. The chain is built from TRBV5-1 and TRBJ1-2, with a possible D match to TRBD1 (6 bases). The source is a middle-aged woman who had recovered from COVID-19. Input material: PBMCs or T cells enriched from blood (not recorded which). The CDR3 loop reads CASSTPTGRGDGYTF. The CDR3 region has the DNA TGCGCCAGCAGCACCCCGACAGGCCGGGGGGATGGCTACACCTTC. The full variable domain, in which reference TRBV5-1 and TRBJ1-2 provide the parts outside the CDR3, is KAGVTQTPRYLIKTRGQQVTLSCSPISGHRSVSWYQQTPGQGLQFLFEYFSETQRNKGNFPGRFSGRQFSNSRSEMNVSTLELGDSALYLCASSTPTGRGDGYTFGSGTRLTVV.